The 3 T cell receptor beta chains below were found in one sample sequenced in a study of blood T cell repertoires in COVID-19. Only in-frame clones appear in the TCRdb table, and some are missing; sequencing was by immunoSEQ multiplex PCR. Here the sample spans 150,000 to 200,000 clones, 70% to 85% being singletons. Sequenced sample: peripheral blood. These receptors came from a woman in her thirties or forties with COVID-19, enrolled during active disease.

This chain connects TRBV18 to TRBJ2-5; no clear D. The CDR3 is 13 residues long. The V and J ends lost 1 base and 1 base respectively, with 4 bases between them. Germline-derived CDR1 and CDR2 are KGHSH and LQKENI. The CDR3 spells CASSPLAQETQYF. In DNA form, the CDR3 reads TGTGCCAGCTCACCACTGGCCCAAGAGACCCAGTACTTC.

V usage is TRBV9 and J usage is TRBJ2-5; D is uncertain. Trimming cost V 3 bases and J 0 bases, with 6 bases left between them. CDR1 is SGDLS and CDR2 is YYNGEE in the germline V gene. The CDR3 extends over 13 amino acids. The CDR3 here is CASSAGHQETQYF. CDR3 bases: TGTGCCAGCAGCGCAGGCCACCAAGAGACCCAGTACTTC.

This clone is a singleton in its sample. The V gene is TRBV12-3 or TRBV12-4, the J gene TRBJ2-1, with a tentative D call TRBD2 (5 bases). CDR3 length equals 13 residues. Trimming took off 6 bases at V and 4 bases at J, with 10 bases between the two ends. The CDR3 protein is CASRPTSYNEQFF. In nucleotides, the CDR3 is TGTGCCAGCAGACCCACTAGTTACAATGAGCAGTTCTTC.